Listed below are T cell receptor beta chains from one sample, sequenced in a study of control samples from healthy donors and cancer patients. Produced via immunoSEQ multiplex PCR; TCRdb's table is partial and in-frame only. Among about 74,000 clones listed, roughly 84% were seen once. Sequencing was performed on blood. The receptors were gathered from a woman aged 45-65 years in good health. CDR3s include the opening cysteine and the closing phenylalanine or tryptophan. Fields, in order: V gene, clone size, J gene, D gene, CDR3 protein, CDR3 DNA. The D gene is left open where the match is weak. The size entry is marked missing in some rows and otherwise reads once, few, many or a size class.

TRBV5-5,NA,TRBJ1-5,NA,CASSLEINQPQHF,TGTGCCAGCAGCTTAGAGATAAATCAGCCCCAGCATTTT
TRBV5-4,NA,TRBJ1-2,NA,CASSLGIYGYTF,TGTGCCAGCAGCTTGGGGATCTATGGCTACACCTTC
TRBV6-5,NA,TRBJ2-3,NA,CASSYRAFADTQYF,TGTGCCAGCTCGTACAGGGCTTTCGCAGATACGCAGTATTTT
TRBV5-1,NA,TRBJ2-7,NA,CASSLDSFSYEQYF,TGCGCCAGCAGCTTGGACAGCTTCTCCTACGAGCAGTACTTC
TRBV19,NA,TRBJ1-1,TRBD1,CASSLGTGEMNTEAFF,TGTGCCAGTAGTCTGGGGACAGGAGAAATGAACACTGAAGCTTTCTTT
TRBV6-1,NA,TRBJ2-1,TRBD2,CASSERLAGVLPLF,TGTGCCAGCAGTGAGAGGCTAGCGGGTGTTCTACCACTCTTC
TRBV5-1,NA,TRBJ1-5,NA,CASSPGVGSYSNQPQHF,TGCGCCAGCAGCCCTGGGGTCGGCAGTTATAGCAATCAGCCCCAGCATTTT
TRBV12-3/TRBV12-4,once,TRBJ1-1,NA,CASSPMGGPEAFF,TGTGCCAGCAGCCCCATGGGAGGGCCTGAAGCTTTCTTT
TRBV2,NA,TRBJ2-7,TRBD2,CATAGLAGYEQYF,TGTGCCACCGCGGGGCTAGCGGGATACGAGCAGTACTTC
TRBV6-5,NA,TRBJ2-1,NA,CASINSNEQFF,TGTGCCAGCATCAACTCCAATGAGCAGTTCTTC
TRBV10-1,medium-sized,TRBJ1-1,NA,CASSADLNTEAFF,TGCGCCAGCAGTGCGGATTTGAACACTGAAGCTTTCTTT